The 17 T cell receptor beta chains given below trace back to one sample, sequenced in a study of shared clonotypes between healthy human individuals. This table comes from immunoSEQ multiplex PCR, and its TCRdb copy is limited to in-frame clones, with some not included. The sample lists 2,100,000 or so clones; 95% were seen once. Input material: naive CD4+ T cells sorted from blood. Subset here: CD45RA+ positively selected. The receptors derive from a man aged 18-30 years in good health.

This clone showed up just once. The chain combines TRBV18 with TRBJ2-3; 7 bases map to TRBD1. The CDR3 is made up of 15 amino acids. V trimming: 0 bases; J trimming: 3 bases; junction bases outside the gene matches: 3. Per germline, CDR1 KGHSH and CDR2 LQKENI. The CDR3 is CASSPPGGLTDTQYF. DNA of the CDR3: TGTGCCAGCTCACCACCAGGGGGCTTGACAGATACGCAGTATTTT.

This clone was seen just once. The chain carries TRBV2 and TRBJ1-5; no definite D call. The V gene's germline CDR1 is SNHLY and CDR2 FYNNEI. V lost 4 bases to trimming and J lost 10 bases, with 14 bases between them. The CDR3 contains 13 residues. In DNA form, the CDR3 reads TGTGCCAGCAGTGCTCAAGTCGGTCCCCCCCAGCATTTT. Protein product: CASSAQVGPPQHF.

The chain links TRBV4-3 to TRBJ2-1, with 7 bases matching TRBD2. J lost 0 bases, V lost 3 bases, and 8 bases had no gene match. The germline CDR1 and CDR2 sequences are LGHNA and YSLEER. CDR3 length: 17 residues. The CDR3: CASSQAAGEPSYNEQFF. The DNA of the CDR3 is TGCGCCAGCAGCCAGGCCGCGGGAGAACCCTCCTACAATGAGCAGTTCTTC.

This clone was seen a few times. The chain uses TRBV2 and TRBJ1-5; 9 bases align to TRBD1. The germline CDR1 and CDR2 sequences are SNHLY and FYNNEI. The CDR3 totals 13 residues. The ends lost 6 bases at V and 6 bases at J; junction bases unmatched: 3. Here the CDR3 DNA reads TGTGCCAGCAGGACAGGGGGGGCTCAGCCCCAGCATTTT. Translating it yields CASRTGGAQPQHF.

The chain carries TRBV5-1 and TRBJ2-7, with 13 bases matching TRBD2. The trim removed 3 bases at V and 6 bases at J, leaving 6 bases unmatched. Germline V CDR1 and CDR2: SGHRS, YFSETQ. The CDR3 runs to 15 residues. The CDR3 region has the DNA TGCGCCAGCAGCTCACTAGCGGGAGGGCCGGGCGAGCAGTACTTC. As protein: CASSSLAGGPGEQYF.

V gene TRBV6-5 combines with J gene TRBJ1-2; no clear D. Germline V gives CDR1 MNHEY, CDR2 SVGAGI. Trimming shortened V by 10 bases and J by 7 bases, and 13 bases separated the two germline ends. The CDR3 consists of 11 residues. The CDR3 DNA is TGTGCCACCACGGAGGGAGCTGGCTACACCTTC. It codes for CATTEGAGYTF.

The V and J genes are TRBV7-2 and TRBJ2-7; the D is unclear. V gave up 5 bases and J gave up 2 bases, with 13 bases separating them. This CDR3 spans 14 amino acids. The germline gives CDR1 SGHTA, CDR2 FQGNSA. The CDR3 DNA follows: TGTGCCAGCAGCCCGCTGGGCCAGCCCTACGAGCAGTACTTC. Protein: CASSPLGQPYEQYF.

The J gene is TRBJ2-3, the V gene TRBV5-4; weak D call: TRBD2 (5 bases). Per germline, CDR1 SGHNT and CDR2 YYREEE (reference sequence). The CDR3 is 14 amino acids. V lost 4 bases and J lost 5, with 14 bases in between. The CDR3 loop reads CASSERTGIDTQYF. The DNA for the CDR3 is TGTGCCAGCAGCGAAAGGACTGGTATAGATACGCAGTATTTT.

In DNA form, the CDR3 reads TGTGCCAGCTCAGCCAACCAGGGTTCACCCCTCCACTTT. It translates to CASSANQGSPLHF. The V and J genes are TRBV7-3 and TRBJ1-6; a possible D gene is TRBD1 (5 bases). Looked up from germline, CDR1 is SGHTA and CDR2 is FQGTGA. V shed 8 bases and J shed 9 bases, with 14 bases lying between them. This CDR3 has 13 amino acids.

The chain combines TRBV7-8 with TRBJ2-2, with 11 positions matching TRBD2. This CDR3 has 19 amino acids. After removal of 5 bases from V and 6 bases from J, the junction contained 17 bases not matched to a gene. Germline V lookup: CDR1 SGHVS, CDR2 FQNEAQ. The CDR3 DNA reads TGTGCCAGCAGCCCCCTGGGGATTAGCGGGGGGGCCAGTCCCGGGGAGCTGTTTTTT. Translated: CASSPLGISGGASPGELFF.

The chain's CDR3 is CASTRTGDEKLFF. CDR3 bases: TGTGCCAGCACCAGGACAGGGGATGAAAAACTGTTTTTT. V usage is TRBV25-1 and J usage is TRBJ1-4; 9 positions match TRBD1. CDR1 MGHDK and CDR2 SYGVNS come from the germline V gene. V shed 7 bases and J 6 bases; nucleotides not matched to a gene: 3. The CDR3 totals 13 residues.

This chain joins TRBV25-1 and TRBJ2-5; perhaps TRBD1 as D (6 bases). Trimming shortened V by 1 base and J by 3 bases, and 21 bases separated the two germline ends. This CDR3 is built from 18 residues. Germline values: CDR1 MGHDK, CDR2 SYGVNS. CDR3 residues: CASSEFKGTGKGEETQYF. The CDR3 nucleotides are TGTGCCAGCAGTGAATTTAAGGGTACAGGGAAGGGGGAAGAGACCCAGTACTTC. Full variable domain (remainder filled in from reference TRBV25-1 and TRBJ2-5): EADIYQTPRYLVIGTGKKITLECSQTMGHDKMYWYQQDPGMELHLIHYSYGVNSTEKGDLSSESTVSRIRTEHFPLTLESARPSHTSQYLCASSEFKGTGKGEETQYFGPGTRLLVL.

The rearrangement joins TRBV5-4 to TRBJ2-1; 10 nucleotides line up with TRBD2. The CDR3 is made up of 16 amino acids. CDR1 is SGHNT and CDR2 is YYREEE in the germline V gene (reference sequence). Losses at the gene ends were 6 bases for V and 3 bases for J; bases not matched to a gene: 9. The CDR3: CASTSLAGDFYNEQFF. CDR3 bases: TGTGCCAGCACCTCGCTAGCGGGAGATTTCTACAATGAGCAGTTCTTC.

This clone was found once. Other DNA sequences of this sample code for an identical CDR3. V and J are TRBV18 and TRBJ2-7; 9 bases are shared with TRBD1. CDR3 size: 13 residues. V lost 2 bases and J lost 5; bases outside the gene matches: 1. Germline assignment: CDR1 KGHSH and CDR2 LQKENI. For the CDR3, the DNA is TGTGCCAGCTCACCAAGACAGGGGGACGAGCAGTACTTC. It is translated as CASSPRQGDEQYF.

The rearrangement uses TRBV5-8 and TRBJ2-5; 8 bases are a match to TRBD2. Germline trimming cut 2 bases from V and 5 bases from J; bases unmatched to any gene: 8. Germline assignment: CDR1 SGHTS and CDR2 YDEGEE. The CDR3 runs 15 residues. The CDR3 nucleotides are TGTGCCAGCAGCTTTTCCGGGAGGGCCTGGGAGACCCAGTACTTC. Its protein is CASSFSGRAWETQYF.

This clone was detected once. The gene calls are TRBV7-8 and TRBJ1-3, with D hard to call. Germline-derived CDR1 and CDR2 are SGHVS and FQNEAQ. V lost 0 bases and J lost 1, with 16 bases in between. This CDR3 has 18 amino acids. The CDR3 region is CASSLARVGIGSGNTIYF. The CDR3 DNA follows: TGTGCCAGCAGCTTAGCGCGGGTCGGGATAGGATCTGGAAACACCATATATTTT.

The chain employs TRBV18 and TRBJ1-6; 7 bases line up with TRBD1. From germline, CDR1 is KGHSH and CDR2 LQKENI. The CDR3 consists of 20 residues. Losses at the gene ends were 2 bases for V and 0 bases for J; bases not matched to a gene: 13. CDR3 region: CASSPYPGQMPSSYNSPLHF. CDR3 DNA sequence: TGTGCCAGCTCACCATATCCGGGACAGATGCCGAGCTCCTATAATTCACCCCTCCACTTT. The entire variable domain, with the rest obtained from reference TRBV18 and TRBJ1-6, is as follows: NAGVMQNPRHLVRRRGQEARLRCSPMKGHSHVYWYRQLPEEGLKFMVYLQKENIIDESGMPKERFSAEFPKEGPSILRIQQVVRGDSAAYFCASSPYPGQMPSSYNSPLHFGNGTRLTVT.